These 7 T cell receptor beta chains were all obtained from the same sample, sequenced in a study of blood T cell repertoires in COVID-19. Libraries were prepared by immunoSEQ multiplex PCR; TCRdb keeps only in-frame clonotypes and omits some of them. The sample includes 180,000 or so clones, around 86% of them seen just once. Sequencing used peripheral blood. These receptors were taken from a man younger than 35 with acute or convalescent COVID-19.

The chain combines TRBV6-1 with TRBJ2-1; unclear D gene. Germline V CDR1 and CDR2: MNHNS, SASEGT. Trimming removed 0 bases at V and 6 bases at J, with 12 bases between. The CDR3 contains 15 residues. As DNA, the CDR3 is TGTGCCAGCAGTGAAGCGCAGGAAGGCTCCAATGAGCAGTTCTTC. Encoded protein: CASSEAQEGSNEQFF.

CDR3 residues: CSARFGTRDQPQHF. DNA for the CDR3: TGCAGCGCTCGATTTGGGACACGGGATCAGCCCCAGCATTTT. This chain connects TRBV29-1 to TRBJ1-5; D might be TRBD1 (6 bases). Trimming pared 7 bases from V and 5 bases from J, leaving 18 bases between. Germline CDR1 and CDR2: SQVTM and ANQGSEA. The CDR3 spans 14 residues.

The CDR3 here is CAWSAGNSNQPQHF. For the CDR3, the DNA is TGTGCCTGGAGTGCGGGGAATAGCAATCAGCCCCAGCATTTT. This chain joins TRBV30 and TRBJ1-5; D remains unclear. The germline gives CDR1 GTSNPN, CDR2 SVGIG (reference sequence). V was trimmed by 1 base and J by 0 bases, leaving 7 bases between them. This CDR3 is built from 14 residues. Supplemented by reference TRBV30 and TRBJ1-5, the full variable domain reads SQTIHQWPATLVQPVGSPLSLECTVEGTSNPNLYWYRQAAGRGLQLLFYSVGIGQISSEVPQNLSASRPQDRQFILSSKKLLLSDSGFYLCAWSAGNSNQPQHFGDGTRLSIL.

This clone was detected a few times. The gene calls are TRBV5-1 and TRBJ2-1; 12 bases are shared with TRBD1. The J segment lost 8 bases and the V segment lost 3 bases, leaving 9 bases of the junction unmatched. The CDR3 runs to 16 residues. Germline V gene data show CDR1 as SGHRS and CDR2 as YFSETQ. CDR3: CASSYRSGQGADEQFF. The CDR3 DNA follows: TGCGCCAGCAGCTACCGTTCGGGACAGGGGGCCGATGAGCAGTTCTTC.

In DNA form, the CDR3 reads TGTGCCAGCAGCTTCGTTAGCGGGGGGGACAATGAGCAGTTCTTC. Translating it yields CASSFVSGGDNEQFF. J is TRBJ2-1 and V is TRBV7-9; 11 nucleotides line up with TRBD2. This CDR3 is 15 amino acids long. Trimming at V came to 3 bases and at J to 5 bases, leaving 3 bases not matched to a gene. Germline-derived CDR1 and CDR2 are SEHNR and FQNEAQ (reference sequence).

This chain connects TRBV7-8 to TRBJ1-5; 7 positions agree with TRBD1. Germline V lookup: CDR1 SGHVS, CDR2 FQNEAQ. This CDR3 is 16 amino acids long. The junction had 3 bases not matched to a gene; V was cut back by 1 base and J by 0 bases. The CDR3 protein is CASSLEGAYSNQPQHF. The CDR3, as DNA: TGTGCCAGCAGCTTAGAGGGGGCATATAGCAATCAGCCCCAGCATTTT.

This clone was counted a single time. This chain links TRBV11-2 with TRBJ1-1; 7 bases agree with TRBD1. CDR3 size: 15 residues. Germline CDR1 reads SGHAT; CDR2 reads FQNNGV. The junction had 9 bases not matched to a gene; V was cut back by 3 bases and J by 5 bases. The CDR3 DNA is TGTGCCAGCAGCTTGGGACAGACACCTGGTACTGAAGCTTTCTTT. Its protein product is CASSLGQTPGTEAFF. Variable domain in full (rest from reference TRBV11-2 and TRBJ1-1): EAGVAQSPRYKIIEKRQSVAFWCNPISGHATLYWYQQILGQGPKLLIQFQNNGVVDDSQLPKDRFSAERLKGVDSTLKIQPAKLEDSAVYLCASSLGQTPGTEAFFGQGTRLTVV.